This T cell receptor (beta chain) was sequenced in a study of blood T cell repertoires in COVID-19. Study information: PBMCs, B-cell-depleted T cells, or T cells were the source of the cDNA or gDNA that made up the material.

The protocol was immunoSEQ multiplex PCR, while the TCRdb copy is restricted to in-frame clones and leaves out a portion. The data hold roughly 220,000 clones, with 70% to 85% observed a single time. The germline V gene encodes CDR1 KGHSH and CDR2 LQKENI. This CDR3 contains 14 residues. The V segment lost 6 bases and the J segment 8 bases; nucleotides outside the gene matches: 6. Study members were between roughly 18 and 90 years old and lived in 20 to 30 US regions. Participants were placed into cohorts based on the clinical history they reported. Either two negative PCRs, clearance, or symptom resolution qualified Cohort 3 donors as recovered.

The receptor comes from a man in his forties who had recovered from COVID-19. The V and J genes are TRBV18 and TRBJ1-4, with 10 bases that match TRBD1. The specimen sequenced was PBMCs or T cells enriched from blood (not recorded which). The DNA of the CDR3 is TGTGCCAGCTCGCCCGGGACAGGGGTCGAAAAACTGTTTTTT. Amino acid sequence: CASSPGTGVEKLFF.